Following are 8 T cell receptor beta chains from one sample sequenced in a study of blood T cell repertoires in COVID-19. Some clones are missing from TCRdb's copy, which holds only in-frame ones; the method was immunoSEQ multiplex PCR. The sample shows roughly 160,000 clones, 81% of them seen only once. The source material was PBMCs or T cells enriched from blood (not recorded which). These receptors were taken from a woman in her forties with acute COVID-19.

V is TRBV19 and J is TRBJ1-1, with 7 bases fitting TRBD1. In germline, CDR1 is LNHDA, CDR2 SQIVND (reference sequence). The CDR3 contains 13 residues. Unmatched junction bases numbered 6, after V lost 9 bases and J lost 2 bases. This chain's CDR3 is CASKGQLNTEAFF. CDR3 bases: TGTGCCAGCAAGGGACAGCTCAACACTGAAGCTTTCTTT.

The genes are TRBV5-6 and TRBJ1-2; a possible D gene is TRBD1 (6 bases). The CDR3 is 13 amino acids. Trimming took off 5 bases at V and 1 base at J, with 9 bases between the two ends. Germline V gene sequence: CDR1 SGHDT, CDR2 YYEEEE. The chain's CDR3 is CASSYRDNYGYTF. The CDR3 nucleotides are TGTGCCAGCAGTTACAGGGATAACTATGGCTACACCTTC.

The CDR3 loop reads CASSFYRDRSEQFF. Here the CDR3 DNA reads TGCGCCAGCAGCTTTTACCGGGACAGGAGTGAGCAGTTCTTC. The chain joins TRBV5-1 to TRBJ2-1; 8 bases line up with TRBD1. The CDR3 runs 14 residues. Germline CDR1 SGHRS, CDR2 YFSETQ. J lost 9 bases, V lost 2 bases, and 7 bases had no gene match.

CDR3 sequence: CTSSQEGRGYGYTF. For the CDR3, the DNA is TGCACCAGCAGCCAAGAGGGCAGGGGTTATGGCTACACCTTC. The chain carries TRBV1 and TRBJ1-2; no DNA check was done on the table's D call, TRBD1. TRBV1 is deemed a pseudogene. The CDR3 loop spans 14 amino acids.

The V call is TRBV7-3, the J call TRBJ2-2, with a tentative D call TRBD2 (5 bases). Per the germline V gene, CDR1 is SGHTA and CDR2 is FQGTGA. The V gene lost 2 bases and the J gene lost 5 bases, with 9 bases spanning the gap. There are 14 residues in the CDR3. The CDR3 sequence: CASSLGTGTGELFF. CDR3 DNA: TGTGCCAGCAGCTTAGGCACGGGGACCGGGGAGCTGTTTTTT.

The rearrangement links TRBV7-6 to TRBJ2-1; 12 positions agree with TRBD2. V lost 2 bases, J lost 8 bases, and 7 bases stayed unmatched. Germline V gene sequence: CDR1 SGHVS, CDR2 FNYEAQ. This CDR3 region has 16 residues. CDR3 in amino acids: CASSLRWTSGAHEQFF. In nucleotides, the CDR3 is TGTGCCAGCAGCTTAAGGTGGACTAGCGGGGCCCATGAGCAGTTCTTC.

The rearrangement links TRBV27 to TRBJ1-3; no definite D call. The V end lost 6 bases, the J end lost 3 bases, and 9 bases lay between the germline ends. This CDR3 spans 13 amino acids. Germline assignment: CDR1 MNHEY and CDR2 SMNVEV (reference sequence). This CDR3 is CASRMISGNTIYF. For the CDR3, the DNA is TGTGCCAGCAGAATGATCAGTGGAAACACCATATATTTT.

The rearrangement uses TRBV19 and TRBJ1-1; maybe TRBD1 (6 bases). Looked up from germline, CDR1 is LNHDA and CDR2 is SQIVND (reference sequence). Trimming left V 3 bases short and J 4 bases short, with 9 bases between. The CDR3 totals 13 residues. CDR3: CASSILRGTEAFF. For the CDR3, the DNA is TGTGCCAGTAGTATTCTCAGGGGCACTGAAGCTTTCTTT.